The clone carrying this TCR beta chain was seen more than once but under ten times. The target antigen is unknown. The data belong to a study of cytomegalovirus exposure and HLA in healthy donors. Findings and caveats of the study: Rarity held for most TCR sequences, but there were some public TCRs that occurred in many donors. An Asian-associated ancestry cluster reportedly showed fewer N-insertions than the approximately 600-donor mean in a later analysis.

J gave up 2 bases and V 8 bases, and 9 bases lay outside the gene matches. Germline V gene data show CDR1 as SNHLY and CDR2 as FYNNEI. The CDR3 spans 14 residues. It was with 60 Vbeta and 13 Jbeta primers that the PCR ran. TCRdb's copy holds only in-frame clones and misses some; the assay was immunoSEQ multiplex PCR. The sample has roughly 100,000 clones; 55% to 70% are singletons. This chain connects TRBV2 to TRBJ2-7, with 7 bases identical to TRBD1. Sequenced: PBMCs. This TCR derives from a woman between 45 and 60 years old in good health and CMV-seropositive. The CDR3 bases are TGTGCCAGCGATAGAGGGGGCGCGACCTACGAGCAGTACTTC. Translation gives CASDRGGATYEQYF.